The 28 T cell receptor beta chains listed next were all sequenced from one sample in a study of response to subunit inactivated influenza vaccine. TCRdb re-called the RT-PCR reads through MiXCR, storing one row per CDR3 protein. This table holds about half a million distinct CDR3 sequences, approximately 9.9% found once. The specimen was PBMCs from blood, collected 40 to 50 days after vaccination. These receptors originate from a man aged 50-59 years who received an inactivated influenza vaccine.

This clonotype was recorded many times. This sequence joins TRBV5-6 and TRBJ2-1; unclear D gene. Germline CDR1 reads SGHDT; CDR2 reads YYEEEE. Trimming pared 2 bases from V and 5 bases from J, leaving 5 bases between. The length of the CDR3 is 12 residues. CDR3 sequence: CASSFRNNEQFF. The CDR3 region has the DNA TGTGCCAGCAGCTTTCGGAACAATGAGCAGTTCTTC.

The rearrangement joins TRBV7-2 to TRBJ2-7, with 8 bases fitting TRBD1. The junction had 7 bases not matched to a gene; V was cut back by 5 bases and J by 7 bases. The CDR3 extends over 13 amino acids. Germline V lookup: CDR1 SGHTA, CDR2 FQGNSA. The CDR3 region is CASSALHRGEQYF. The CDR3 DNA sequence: TGTGCCAGCAGCGCGTTACACAGGGGGGAGCAGTACTTC. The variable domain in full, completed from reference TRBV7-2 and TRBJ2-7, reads GAGVSQSPSNKVTEKGKDVELRCDPISGHTALYWYRQSLGQGLEFLIYFQGNSAPDKSGLPSDRFSAERTGGSVSTLTIQRTQQEDSAVYLCASSALHRGEQYFGPGTRLTVT.

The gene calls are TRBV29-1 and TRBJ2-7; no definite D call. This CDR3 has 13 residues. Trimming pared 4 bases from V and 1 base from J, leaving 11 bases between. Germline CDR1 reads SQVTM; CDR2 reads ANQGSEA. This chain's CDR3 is CSVAQHNSYEQYF. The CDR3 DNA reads TGCAGCGTTGCCCAGCATAATTCCTACGAGCAGTACTTC.

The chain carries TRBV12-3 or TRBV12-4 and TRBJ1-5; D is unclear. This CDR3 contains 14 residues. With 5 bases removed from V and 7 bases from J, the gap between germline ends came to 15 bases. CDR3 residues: CASSQNPGNQPQHF. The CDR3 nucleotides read TGTGCCAGCAGTCAAAATCCGGGGAACCAGCCCCAGCATTTT.

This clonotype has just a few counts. The DNA of the CDR3 is TGTGCCACCAGCAGAGATCCCACAGGGATGGACATTCAGTACTTC. Its protein is CATSRDPTGMDIQYF. The gene calls are TRBV15 and TRBJ2-4; maybe TRBD1 (6 bases). CDR1 LNHNV and CDR2 YYDKDF come from the germline V gene (reference sequence). V was shortened by 0 bases and J by 8 bases, with 14 bases between the two germline ends. The CDR3 loop spans 15 amino acids.

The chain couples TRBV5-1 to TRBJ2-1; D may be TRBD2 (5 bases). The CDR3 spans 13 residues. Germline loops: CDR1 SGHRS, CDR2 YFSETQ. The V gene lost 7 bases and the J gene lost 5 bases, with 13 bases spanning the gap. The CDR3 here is CASFGLVNNEQFF. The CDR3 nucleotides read TGCGCCAGCTTCGGACTCGTAAACAATGAGCAGTTCTTC.

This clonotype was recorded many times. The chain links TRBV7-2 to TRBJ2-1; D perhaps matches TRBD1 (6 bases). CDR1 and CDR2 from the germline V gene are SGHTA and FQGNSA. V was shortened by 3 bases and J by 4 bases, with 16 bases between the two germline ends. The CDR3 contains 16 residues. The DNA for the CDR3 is TGTGCCAGCAGCTTGTCCGGGACACCACAATACAATGAGCAGTTCTTC. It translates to CASSLSGTPQYNEQFF.

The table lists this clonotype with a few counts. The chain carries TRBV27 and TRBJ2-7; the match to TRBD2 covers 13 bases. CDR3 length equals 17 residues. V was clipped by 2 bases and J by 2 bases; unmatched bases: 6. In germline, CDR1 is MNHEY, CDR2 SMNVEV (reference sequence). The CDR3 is CASSLTLGTSGAYEQYF. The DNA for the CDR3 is TGTGCCAGCAGTTTAACCTTGGGGACTAGCGGGGCCTACGAGCAGTACTTC.

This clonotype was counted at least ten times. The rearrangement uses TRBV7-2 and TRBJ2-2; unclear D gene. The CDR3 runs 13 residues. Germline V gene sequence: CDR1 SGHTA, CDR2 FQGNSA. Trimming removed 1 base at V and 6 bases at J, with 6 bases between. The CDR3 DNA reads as TGTGCCAGCAGCTTAGTAGAGGCCGGGGAGCTGTTTTTT. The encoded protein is CASSLVEAGELFF.

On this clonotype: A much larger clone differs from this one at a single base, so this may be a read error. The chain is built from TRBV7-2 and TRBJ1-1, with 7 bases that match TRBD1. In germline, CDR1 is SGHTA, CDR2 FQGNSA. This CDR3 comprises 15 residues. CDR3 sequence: CASSPRQGVNTDAFF. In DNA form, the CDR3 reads TGTGCCAGCAGCCCGCGACAGGGAGTGAACACTGACGCTTTCTTT.

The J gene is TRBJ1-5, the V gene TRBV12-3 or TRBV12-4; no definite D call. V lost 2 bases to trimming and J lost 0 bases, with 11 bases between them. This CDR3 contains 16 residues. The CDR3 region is CASSLTSAGSNQPQHF. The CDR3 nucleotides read TGTGCCAGCAGTTTAACGTCTGCCGGTAGCAATCAGCCCCAGCATTTT.

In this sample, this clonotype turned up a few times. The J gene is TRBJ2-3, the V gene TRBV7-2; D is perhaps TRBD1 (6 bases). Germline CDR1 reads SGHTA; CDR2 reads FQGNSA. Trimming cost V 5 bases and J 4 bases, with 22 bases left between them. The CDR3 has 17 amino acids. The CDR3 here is CASSPSGLARGSDTQYF. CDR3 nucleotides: TGTGCCAGCAGCCCAAGTGGTCTAGCTAGGGGGTCAGATACGCAGTATTTT.

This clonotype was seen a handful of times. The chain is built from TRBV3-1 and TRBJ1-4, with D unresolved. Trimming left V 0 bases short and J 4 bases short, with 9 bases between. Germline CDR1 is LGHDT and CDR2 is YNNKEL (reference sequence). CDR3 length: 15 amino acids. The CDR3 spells CASSQERSFNEKLFF. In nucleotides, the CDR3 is TGTGCCAGCAGCCAAGAACGAAGTTTTAATGAAAAACTGTTTTTT.

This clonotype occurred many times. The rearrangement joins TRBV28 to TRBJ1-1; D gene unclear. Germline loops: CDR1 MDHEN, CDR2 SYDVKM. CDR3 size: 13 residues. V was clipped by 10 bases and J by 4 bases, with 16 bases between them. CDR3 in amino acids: CATQPAETTEAFF. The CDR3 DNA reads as TGTGCCACCCAACCGGCGGAGACCACTGAAGCTTTCTTT.

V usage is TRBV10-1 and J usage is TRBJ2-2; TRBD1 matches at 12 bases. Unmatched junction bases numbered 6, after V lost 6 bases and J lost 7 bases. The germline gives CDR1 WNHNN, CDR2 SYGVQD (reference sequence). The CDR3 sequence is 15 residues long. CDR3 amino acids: CASREGTGGIGELFF. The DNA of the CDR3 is TGCGCCAGCAGGGAGGGGACAGGGGGCATCGGGGAGCTGTTTTTT.

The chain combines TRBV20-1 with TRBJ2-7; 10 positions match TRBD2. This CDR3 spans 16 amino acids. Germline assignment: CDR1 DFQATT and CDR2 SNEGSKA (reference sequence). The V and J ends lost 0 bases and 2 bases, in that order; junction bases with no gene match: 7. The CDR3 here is CSARDLAGGGPYEQYF. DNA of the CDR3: TGCAGTGCTAGAGATTTAGCGGGAGGTGGGCCCTACGAGCAGTACTTC.

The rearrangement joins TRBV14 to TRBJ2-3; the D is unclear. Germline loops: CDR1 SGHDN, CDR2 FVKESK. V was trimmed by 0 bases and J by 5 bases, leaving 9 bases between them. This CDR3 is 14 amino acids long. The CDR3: CASSQDFGIDTQYF. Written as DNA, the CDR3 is TGTGCCAGCAGCCAAGATTTCGGAATAGATACGCAGTATTTT.

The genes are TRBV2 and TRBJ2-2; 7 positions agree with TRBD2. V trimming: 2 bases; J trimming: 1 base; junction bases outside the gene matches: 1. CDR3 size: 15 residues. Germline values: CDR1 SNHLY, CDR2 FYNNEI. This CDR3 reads CASSELAENTGELFF. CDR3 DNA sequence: TGTGCCAGCAGTGAACTAGCGGAGAACACCGGGGAGCTGTTTTTT.

This chain's CDR3 is CAISDREKTQYF. The CDR3, as DNA: TGTGCCATCAGTGACAGGGAGAAAACCCAGTACTTC. The gene calls are TRBV10-3 and TRBJ2-5, with D perhaps given as TRBD1 or TRBD2 (5 bases each). This CDR3 spans 12 amino acids. The germline V gene has CDR1 ENHRY and CDR2 SYGVKD. Trimming pared 3 bases from V and 8 bases from J, leaving 10 bases between.

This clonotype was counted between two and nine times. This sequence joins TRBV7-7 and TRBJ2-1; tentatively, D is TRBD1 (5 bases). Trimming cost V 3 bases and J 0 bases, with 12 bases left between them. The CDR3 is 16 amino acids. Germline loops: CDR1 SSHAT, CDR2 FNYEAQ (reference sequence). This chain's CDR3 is CASSLTQASSYNEQFF. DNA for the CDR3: TGTGCCAGCAGCTTGACACAGGCGAGCTCCTACAATGAGCAGTTCTTC.

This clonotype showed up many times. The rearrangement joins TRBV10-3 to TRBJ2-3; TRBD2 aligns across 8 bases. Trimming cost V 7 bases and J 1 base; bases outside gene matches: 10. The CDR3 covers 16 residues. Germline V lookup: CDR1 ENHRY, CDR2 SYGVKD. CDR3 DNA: TGTGCCATCACCCTCGATAGCGGGACGGGCACAGATACGCAGTATTTT. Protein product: CAITLDSGTGTDTQYF.

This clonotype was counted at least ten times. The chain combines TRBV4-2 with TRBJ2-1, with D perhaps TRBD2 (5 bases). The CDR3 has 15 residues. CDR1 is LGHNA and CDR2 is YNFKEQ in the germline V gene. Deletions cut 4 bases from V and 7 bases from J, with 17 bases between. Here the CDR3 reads CASSPTRGLDNEQFF. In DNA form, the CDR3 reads TGTGCCAGCAGCCCCACCCGCGGGTTGGATAATGAGCAGTTCTTC.

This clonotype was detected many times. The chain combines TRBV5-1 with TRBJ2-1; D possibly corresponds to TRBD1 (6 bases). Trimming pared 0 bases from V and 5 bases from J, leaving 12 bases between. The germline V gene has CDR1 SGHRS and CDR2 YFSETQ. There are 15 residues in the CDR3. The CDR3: CASSLDGTPDNEQFF. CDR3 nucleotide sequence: TGCGCCAGCAGCTTGGATGGGACACCGGACAATGAGCAGTTCTTC.

Written as DNA, the CDR3 is TGTGCCAGCAGCCCCCGGGACAGGGGGTTTATGGATACGCAGTATTTT. As protein: CASSPRDRGFMDTQYF. V gene TRBV9 combines with J gene TRBJ2-3; 11 bases agree with TRBD1. Germline CDR1 SGDLS, CDR2 YYNGEE. V dropped 4 bases and J dropped 6; count of bases not matched to a gene: 10. The CDR3 is made up of 16 amino acids.

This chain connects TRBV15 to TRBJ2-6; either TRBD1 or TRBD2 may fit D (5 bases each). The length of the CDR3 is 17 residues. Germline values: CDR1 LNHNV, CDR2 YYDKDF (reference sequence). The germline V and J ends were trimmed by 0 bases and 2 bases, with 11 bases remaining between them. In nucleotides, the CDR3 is TGTGCCACCAGCAGAGATCCGTTGGGGGCTGGGGCCAACGTCCTGACTTTC. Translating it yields CATSRDPLGAGANVLTF. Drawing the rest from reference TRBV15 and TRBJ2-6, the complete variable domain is DAMVIQNPRYQVTQFGKPVTLSCSQTLNHNVMYWYQQKSSQAPKLLFHYYDKDFNNEADTPDNFQSRRPNTSFCFLDIRSPGLGDTAMYLCATSRDPLGAGANVLTFGAGSRLTVL.

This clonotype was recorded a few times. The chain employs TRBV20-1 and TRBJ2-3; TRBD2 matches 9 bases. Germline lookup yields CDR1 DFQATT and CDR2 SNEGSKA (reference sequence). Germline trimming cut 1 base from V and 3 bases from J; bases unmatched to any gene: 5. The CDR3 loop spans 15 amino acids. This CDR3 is CSARVGSGSTDTQYF. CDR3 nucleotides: TGCAGTGCTAGAGTTGGTAGCGGGAGTACAGATACGCAGTATTTT.

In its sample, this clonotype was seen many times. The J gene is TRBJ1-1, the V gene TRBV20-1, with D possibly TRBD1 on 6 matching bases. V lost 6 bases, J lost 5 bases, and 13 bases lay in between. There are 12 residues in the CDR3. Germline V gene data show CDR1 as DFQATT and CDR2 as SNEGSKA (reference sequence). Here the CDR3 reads CSASERGTEAFF. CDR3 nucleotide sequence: TGCAGTGCCAGCGAAAGGGGGACTGAAGCTTTCTTT.

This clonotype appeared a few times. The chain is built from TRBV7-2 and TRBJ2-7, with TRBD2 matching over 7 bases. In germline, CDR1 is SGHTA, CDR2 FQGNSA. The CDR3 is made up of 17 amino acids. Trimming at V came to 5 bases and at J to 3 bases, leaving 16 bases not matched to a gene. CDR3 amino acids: CASSKGLSSGSFYEQYF. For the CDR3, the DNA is TGTGCCAGCAGCAAGGGACTTTCTAGCGGATCTTTCTACGAGCAGTACTTC.